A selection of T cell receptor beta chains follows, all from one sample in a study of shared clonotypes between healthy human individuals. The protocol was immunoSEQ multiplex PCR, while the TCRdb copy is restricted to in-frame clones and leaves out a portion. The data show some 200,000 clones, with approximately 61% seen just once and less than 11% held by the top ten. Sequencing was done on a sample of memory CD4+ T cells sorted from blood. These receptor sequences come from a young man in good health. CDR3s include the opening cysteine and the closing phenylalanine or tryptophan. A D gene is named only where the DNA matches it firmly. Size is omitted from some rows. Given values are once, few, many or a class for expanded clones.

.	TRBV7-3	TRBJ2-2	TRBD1	CASRSGTGANTGELFF	TGTGCCAGCAGAAGTGGGACAGGGGCAAACACCGGGGAGCTGTTTTTT
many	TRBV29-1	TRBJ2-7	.	CSVEDKGGQGVSPYEQYF	TGCAGCGTTGAAGATAAAGGGGGTCAAGGGGTTTCACCCTACGAGCAGTACTTC
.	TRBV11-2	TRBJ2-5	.	CASSLARTGRGETQYF	TGTGCCAGCAGCTTAGCCAGGACAGGGAGGGGGGAGACCCAGTACTTC
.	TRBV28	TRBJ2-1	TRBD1	CASSSPSGTGTRDPSYNEQFF	TGTGCCAGCAGTTCTCCTTCTGGGACAGGCACTCGGGACCCGTCCTACAATGAGCAGTTCTTC
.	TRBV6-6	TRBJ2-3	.	CASRPRENTDTQYF	TGTGCCAGCAGACCCCGGGAAAACACAGATACGCAGTATTTT
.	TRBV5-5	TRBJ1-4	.	CASSSPVLQGHEKLFF	TGTGCCAGCAGCTCCCCGGTATTACAGGGTCACGAAAAACTGTTTTTT
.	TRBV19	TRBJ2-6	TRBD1	CASSIEDRGHGANVLTF	TGTGCCAGTAGTATCGAGGACAGGGGGCATGGGGCCAACGTCCTGACTTTC
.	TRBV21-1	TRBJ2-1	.	CATITRTSRGNEQFF	TGTGCCACCATTACACGGACTAGTAGAGGGAATGAGCAGTTCTTC
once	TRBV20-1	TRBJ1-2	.	CSARRQRDYTF	TGCAGTGCTAGACGGCAGCGGGACTACACCTTC
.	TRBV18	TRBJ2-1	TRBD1	CASSPNPRTGYYNEQFF	TGTGCCAGCTCACCGAACCCCCGGACAGGGTATTACAATGAGCAGTTCTTC
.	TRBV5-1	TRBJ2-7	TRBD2	CASRDVAGTYEQYF	TGCGCCAGCAGGGATGTAGCGGGGACCTACGAGCAGTACTTC
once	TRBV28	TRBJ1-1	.	CASRDLQGSNTEAFF	TGTGCCAGCAGGGATCTCCAAGGCTCGAACACTGAAGCTTTCTTT
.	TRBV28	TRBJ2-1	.	CASSQQGRGRYNEQFF	TGTGCCAGCAGTCAACAGGGCCGGGGACGCTACAATGAGCAGTTCTTC
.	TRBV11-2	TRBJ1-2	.	CASSLDPGGDGYTF	TGTGCCAGCAGCTTAGATCCCGGGGGCGACGGCTACACCTTC
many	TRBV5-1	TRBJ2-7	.	CASSQRDSLPYEQYF	TGCGCCAGCAGCCAGCGGGACAGCCTACCGTACGAGCAGTACTTC
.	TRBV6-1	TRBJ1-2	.	CASTLEGGSGYTF	TGTGCCAGCACCCTAGAGGGGGGGAGCGGCTACACCTTC
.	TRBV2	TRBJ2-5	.	CASSEVGGQETQYF	TGTGCCAGCAGTGAAGTTGGAGGGCAAGAGACCCAGTACTTC
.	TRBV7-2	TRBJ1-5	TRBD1	CASSLASQGNQPQHF	TGTGCCAGCAGCTTGGCTTCACAGGGGAATCAGCCCCAGCATTTT
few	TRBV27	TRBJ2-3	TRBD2	CASSQASGRMADTQYF	TGTGCCAGCAGTCAGGCTAGCGGGAGGATGGCAGATACGCAGTATTTT
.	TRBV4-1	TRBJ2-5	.	CASSPLETVQETQYF	TGCGCCAGCAGCCCTTTAGAAACAGTTCAAGAGACCCAGTACTTC
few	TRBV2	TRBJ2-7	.	CASSEQAPKQYF	TGTGCCAGCAGTGAACAGGCCCCTAAGCAGTACTTC
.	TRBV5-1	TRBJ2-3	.	CASSFTGGSGRTTDTQYF	TGCGCCAGCAGCTTCACAGGGGGAAGCGGGAGAACCACAGATACGCAGTATTTT
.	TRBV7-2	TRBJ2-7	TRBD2	CASSLAGPGPGRARYEQYF	TGTGCCAGCAGCTTAGCGGGCCCCGGTCCCGGGAGGGCCAGGTACGAGCAGTACTTC
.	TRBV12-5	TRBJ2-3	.	CASGLQSGAADTQYF	TGTGCTAGTGGACTCCAATCCGGGGCAGCGGATACGCAGTATTTT
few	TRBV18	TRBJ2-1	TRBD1	CASSATTGPIDRAYNEQFF	TGTGCCAGCTCAGCAACCACAGGCCCGATCGACAGGGCTTACAATGAGCAGTTCTTC